The clone carrying this TCR beta chain was recorded only once. Its antigen is unidentified. TCRdb redid the calling of the 5' RACE reads with MiXCR, one entry per CDR3 protein. The sample contains about 310,000 distinct CDR3 sequences, 20% of which appear only once. The CDR3 loop spans 12 amino acids. V lost 6 bases to trimming and J lost 9 bases, with 12 bases between them. CDR1 SEHNR and CDR2 FQNEAQ come from the germline V gene (reference sequence). This specimen belongs to a study of CD8 T cells in ankylosing spondylitis. Study-wide results and limits: In ankylosing spondylitis patients, matched synovial fluid reportedly showed significant enrichment of disease-linked clones.

Sequencing was performed on blood, either unsorted or a sorted T cell fraction (not recorded which). The chain uses TRBV7-9 and TRBJ1-5; D perhaps matches TRBD1 (5 bases). This TCR derives from a female donor with ankylosing spondylitis or in good health (not recorded which). The CDR3 DNA is TGTGCCAGCAGTTTCCCAGGGCGGCCCCAGCATTTT. Translated, it gives CASSFPGRPQHF.